These 12 T cell receptor beta chains originate from one sample sequenced in a study of blood T cell repertoires in COVID-19. Produced via immunoSEQ multiplex PCR; TCRdb's table is partial and in-frame only. The repertoire holds tens of thousands of clones, with approximately 90% as singletons. Sequenced input: peripheral blood. These receptors were collected from a human donor with active COVID-19. The donor label of this sample is uncertain.

The V and J genes are TRBV27 and TRBJ1-1, with D perhaps matching TRBD1 (5 bases). There are 14 residues in the CDR3. V was clipped by 2 bases and J by 6 bases, with 13 bases between them. Germline V gives CDR1 MNHEY, CDR2 SMNVEV (reference sequence). The CDR3 sequence is CASSLGAVFSEAFF. The DNA of the CDR3 is TGTGCCAGCAGTTTAGGGGCGGTATTCTCTGAAGCTTTCTTT.

The chain couples TRBV2 to TRBJ2-2, with TRBD1 matching 7 bases. CDR1 and CDR2 (germline): SNHLY, FYNNEI. This CDR3 is built from 15 residues. V was clipped by 6 bases and J by 1 base; unmatched bases: 5. The CDR3 loop is CASRTGTVNTGELFF. The CDR3 DNA sequence: TGTGCCAGCAGAACCGGGACAGTGAACACCGGGGAGCTGTTTTTT.

The chain joins TRBV2 to TRBJ2-1, with D perhaps TRBD2 (6 bases). Germline lookup yields CDR1 SNHLY and CDR2 FYNNEI. CDR3 length: 15 residues. Trimming shortened V by 5 bases and J by 1 base, and 12 bases separated the two germline ends. CDR3 nucleotide sequence: TGTGCCAGCAGTCCACTAGCCGGGTCCTACAATGAGCAGTTCTTC. As protein: CASSPLAGSYNEQFF.

The V and J genes are TRBV27 and TRBJ1-5; TRBD1 might be the D (5 bases). The germline V gene encodes CDR1 MNHEY and CDR2 SMNVEV (reference sequence). Trimming pared 3 bases from V and 9 bases from J, leaving 12 bases between. The CDR3 extends over 13 amino acids. The CDR3 DNA sequence: TGTGCCAGCAGTTTCGGGGGGGTCGGGCCCCAGCATTTT. Translated: CASSFGGVGPQHF.

The V call is TRBV29-1, the J call TRBJ2-3; 7 nucleotides agree with TRBD1. The CDR3 is 16 residues long. Germline V CDR1 and CDR2: SQVTM, ANQGSEA. Trimming cost V 0 bases and J 0 bases; bases outside gene matches: 6. CDR3 nucleotides: TGCAGCGTTGAAGATCTGGGACAGCCTAGCACAGATACGCAGTATTTT. Its protein is CSVEDLGQPSTDTQYF.

This chain joins TRBV18 and TRBJ2-1, with a tentative D call TRBD2 (5 bases). Trimming took 2 bases from V and 3 from J, leaving 20 bases between them. This CDR3 comprises 18 residues. Germline-derived CDR1 and CDR2 are KGHSH and LQKENI. The CDR3 DNA sequence: TGTGCCAGCTCACCAAGTCCTAGCCATCATCCCAACTACAATGAGCAGTTCTTC. Protein sequence: CASSPSPSHHPNYNEQFF.

The chain has TRBV3-1 (or the pseudogene TRBV3-2) and TRBJ2-5; D might be TRBD2 (7 bases). From germline, CDR1 is LGHDT and CDR2 YNNKEL (reference sequence). The CDR3 consists of 14 residues. V lost 4 bases, J lost 7 bases, and 16 bases lay in between. The CDR3 nucleotides read TGTGCCAGCAGCCCGGGCGGGGGCCCAGGGACCCAGTACTTC. As protein: CASSPGGGPGTQYF.

The rearrangement joins TRBV19 to TRBJ2-5, with D uncertain. V was trimmed by 2 bases and J by 0 bases, leaving 4 bases between them. The germline V gene encodes CDR1 LNHDA and CDR2 SQIVND (reference sequence). There are 13 residues in the CDR3. The CDR3 coding sequence is TGTGCCAGTAGTATACAAAACCAAGAGACCCAGTACTTC. It is translated as CASSIQNQETQYF. Using reference TRBV19 and TRBJ2-5 for the parts outside the CDR3, the full variable domain is DGGITQSPKYLFRKEGQNVTLSCEQNLNHDAMYWYRQDPGQGLRLIYYSQIVNDFQKGDIAEGYSVSREKKESFPLTVTSAQKNPTAFYLCASSIQNQETQYFGPGTRLLVL.

The chain is built from TRBV7-3 and TRBJ2-3, with 8 bases that match TRBD2. The CDR3 has 15 amino acids. From germline, CDR1 is SGHTA and CDR2 FQGTGA. With V trimmed by 3 bases and J by 5 bases, 7 bases remained unmatched. The CDR3 spells CASSLLGGAGDTQYF. In nucleotides, the CDR3 is TGTGCCAGCAGCTTGCTCGGGGGGGCAGGAGATACGCAGTATTTT.

This CDR3 is CASSSGQQETQYF. In nucleotides, the CDR3 is TGTGCCAGCTCATCTGGACAGCAAGAGACCCAGTACTTC. V and J are TRBV18 and TRBJ2-5; D may be TRBD1 (6 bases). In germline, CDR1 is KGHSH, CDR2 LQKENI. The V end was cut by 5 bases, the J end by 2 bases, with 9 bases between. There are 13 residues in the CDR3.

The V call is TRBV7-2, the J call TRBJ1-1, with no clear D. This CDR3 is built from 12 residues. The germline V and J ends were trimmed by 2 bases and 8 bases, with 9 bases remaining between them. Germline values: CDR1 SGHTA, CDR2 FQGNSA. DNA of the CDR3: TGTGCCAGCAGCTTATGGTCGGTGGAAGCTTTCTTT. Protein: CASSLWSVEAFF.

This chain links TRBV9 with TRBJ2-5; 11 bases line up with TRBD2. This CDR3 has 17 amino acids. V dropped 3 bases and J dropped 3; count of bases not matched to a gene: 10. Germline assignment: CDR1 SGDLS and CDR2 YYNGEE. The CDR3 region has the DNA TGTGCCAGCAGCGCGCGCCCACTAGCGGGGGAGGAAGAGACCCAGTACTTC. Translated: CASSARPLAGEEETQYF.